This T cell receptor (beta chain) was captured by sequencing in a study of T cells in Graves' hyperthyroidism and ophthalmopathy. There are a few counts of this clonotype. This may be a read error: a much more frequent sequence differs by one nucleotide. RNA transcripts gave rise to amplified TCR beta CDR3 regions. HTBI primers were the set used in a first-round RT-PCR of the TCR CDR3. TCRdb fed the multiplex PCR reads into MiXCR, producing one record per CDR3 protein. The data hold roughly 520,000 distinct CDR3 sequences, with around a quarter observed a single time. Criteria for exclusion of patients were uncontrolled infection, other autoimmune disease, pregnancy or lactation. Diagnosis relied on clinical symptoms, serum thyroxine and TRAb, thyroid ultrasound and orbital computed tomography. The CDR3 contains 14 residues. V lost 7 bases to trimming and J lost 1 base; unmatched junction nucleotides: 6.

Sequencing was carried out using blood. The source of this sequence is a woman in her 30s with Graves' ophthalmopathy. The J gene is TRBJ2-7, the V gene TRBV12-3 or TRBV12-4; 8 nucleotides line up with TRBD2. The CDR3: CASTYGGESYEQYF. For the CDR3, the DNA is TGTGCCAGCACCTACGGGGGGGAGTCCTACGAGCAGTACTTC.